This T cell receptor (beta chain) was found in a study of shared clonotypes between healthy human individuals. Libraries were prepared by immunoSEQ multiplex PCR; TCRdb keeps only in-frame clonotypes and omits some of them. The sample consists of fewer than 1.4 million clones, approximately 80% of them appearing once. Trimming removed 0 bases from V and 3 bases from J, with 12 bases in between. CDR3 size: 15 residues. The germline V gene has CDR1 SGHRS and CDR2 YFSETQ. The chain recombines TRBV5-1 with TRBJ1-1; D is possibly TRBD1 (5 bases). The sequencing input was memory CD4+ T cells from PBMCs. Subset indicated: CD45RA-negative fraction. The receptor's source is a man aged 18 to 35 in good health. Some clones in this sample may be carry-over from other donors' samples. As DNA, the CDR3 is TGCGCCAGCAGCTTGGTAGCAGGGATCTACACTGAAGCTTTCTTT. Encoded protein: CASSLVAGIYTEAFF. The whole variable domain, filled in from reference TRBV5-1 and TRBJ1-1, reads KAGVTQTPRYLIKTRGQQVTLSCSPISGHRSVSWYQQTPGQGLQFLFEYFSETQRNKGNFPGRFSGRQFSNSRSEMNVSTLELGDSALYLCASSLVAGIYTEAFFGQGTRLTVV.